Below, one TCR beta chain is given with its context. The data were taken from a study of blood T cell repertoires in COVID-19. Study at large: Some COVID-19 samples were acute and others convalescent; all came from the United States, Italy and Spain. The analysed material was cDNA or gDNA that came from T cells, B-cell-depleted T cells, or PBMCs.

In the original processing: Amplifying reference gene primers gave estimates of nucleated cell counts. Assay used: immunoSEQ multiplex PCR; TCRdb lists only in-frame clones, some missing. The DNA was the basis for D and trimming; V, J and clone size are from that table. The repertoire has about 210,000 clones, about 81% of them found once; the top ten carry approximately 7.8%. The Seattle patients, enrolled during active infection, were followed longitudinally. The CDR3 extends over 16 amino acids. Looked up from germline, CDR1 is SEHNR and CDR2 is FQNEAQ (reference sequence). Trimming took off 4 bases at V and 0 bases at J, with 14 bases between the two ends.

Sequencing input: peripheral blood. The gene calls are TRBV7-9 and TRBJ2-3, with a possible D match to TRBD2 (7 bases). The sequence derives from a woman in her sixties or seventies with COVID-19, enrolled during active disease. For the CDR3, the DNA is TGTGCCAGCAGCTCGAGGGGGGGCCGGAGCACAGATACGCAGTATTTT. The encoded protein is CASSSRGGRSTDTQYF.